This T cell receptor (beta chain) was profiled in a study of blood T cells in healthy people across ages. The use of a sample-barcoded 5' primer and a J-beta primer mix characterized a second PCR of about 7 to 12 cycles. TCRdb reprocessed the 5' RACE reads via MiXCR and lists one record per CDR3 protein. The sample consists of 1.5 million to 2 million distinct CDR3 sequences, roughly 43% of them appearing once. Study-level points and caveats: Unsorted PBMC input precluded a conclusive naive versus antigen-experienced comparison.

Aged about 6 to 90, donors were systemically healthy Caucasians from Russia. Comments on this clonotype: Its antigen is undetermined.

CDR1 and CDR2 (germline): SGHTA, FQGNSA. Trimming left V 8 bases short and J 1 base short, with 18 bases between. This CDR3 spans 17 amino acids. This TCR was sampled from a human donor in good health. The chain links TRBV7-2 to TRBJ2-6; D gene uncertain. The sample was blood. The chain's CDR3 is CASALQAARSGANVLTF. The CDR3 region has the DNA TGTGCCAGCGCCCTTCAGGCAGCGAGATCTGGGGCCAACGTCCTGACTTTC.